Sequencing of this T cell receptor beta chain was carried out in a study of OX40 agonist ivuxolimab in advanced cancers. Study in general: People who had prior anti-PD-1, anti-PD-L1 or anti-CTLA-4 therapy could take part, and less than 50% had some. Study-wide findings and caveats: The study observed clonal expansion of CD4+ and CD8+ blood T cells by week 6 at 0.1 to 3.0 mg/kg. No antigen was identified for the clonally expanded peripheral T cells.

Baseline, cycle 4 day 1, and cycle 7 day 1 were the blood sampling points. The CDR3 consists of 14 residues. The V and J ends lost 1 base and 5 bases respectively, with 11 bases between them. Germline V gives CDR1 SNHLY, CDR2 FYNNEI. For this clone: The antigen remains unidentified.

TCRdb keeps only in-frame clones here, not all; method: immunoSEQ multiplex PCR. The sample has about 68,000 clones; about 83% are singletons. The chain combines TRBV2 with TRBJ2-5, with D possibly being TRBD1 or TRBD2 (5 bases each). The TCR sequence derives from an adult with an advanced solid tumor such as melanoma, head and neck, liver or kidney cancer. This specimen consisted of CD4+ or CD8+ T cells sorted from blood, obtained in a trial of the OX40 agonist ivuxolimab. CDR3 residues: CASSEGGWGETQYF. CDR3 in DNA: TGTGCCAGCAGTGAAGGCGGTTGGGGGGAGACCCAGTACTTC.